The clone carrying this T cell receptor beta chain was recorded at least ten times. This record belongs to a study of T-cell reconstitution after alpha-beta-depleted transplantation in children. The germline V gene encodes CDR1 SGHRS and CDR2 YFSETQ. This CDR3 is built from 16 residues. Trimming pared 1 base from V and 0 bases from J, leaving 10 bases between. The TCRbeta library was prepared with unique molecular identifiers. In TCRdb, the PCR reads were re-called with MiXCR into one record per CDR3 protein. The table has 120,000 or so distinct CDR3 sequences, 10% seen once. The sample here was PBMCs from the stem cell graft donor, taken from the stem cell graft. This rearrangement joins TRBV5-1 to TRBJ2-2, with D maybe TRBD1 (5 bases). The source is a human donor who donated a stem cell graft to a child with acute lymphoblastic leukemia. The CDR3 here is CASSLRAGPNTGELFF. The CDR3 DNA follows: TGCGCCAGCAGCTTGAGGGCAGGGCCGAACACCGGGGAGCTGTTTTTT. The whole variable domain, filled in from reference TRBV5-1 and TRBJ2-2, reads KAGVTQTPRYLIKTRGQQVTLSCSPISGHRSVSWYQQTPGQGLQFLFEYFSETQRNKGNFPGRFSGRQFSNSRSEMNVSTLELGDSALYLCASSLRAGPNTGELFFGEGSRLTVL.